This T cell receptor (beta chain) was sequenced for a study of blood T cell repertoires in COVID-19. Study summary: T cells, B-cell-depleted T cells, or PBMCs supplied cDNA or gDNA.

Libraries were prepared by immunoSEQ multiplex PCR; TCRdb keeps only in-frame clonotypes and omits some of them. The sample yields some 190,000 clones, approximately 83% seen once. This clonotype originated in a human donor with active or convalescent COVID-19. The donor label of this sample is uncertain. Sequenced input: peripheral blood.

The DNA for the CDR3 is TGTGCCTCTTCGGTCTCTAATGAAAAACTGTTTTTT. Encoded protein: CASSVSNEKLFF. The chain is built from TRBV28 and TRBJ1-4, with unresolved D. Germline CDR1 MDHEN, CDR2 SYDVKM. The germline V and J ends were trimmed by 11 bases and 3 bases, with 10 bases remaining between them. This CDR3 spans 12 amino acids.